Listed here are 24 T cell receptor beta chains from one sample, sequenced in a study of memory CD8 T cells in hepatitis C reinfection. Regarding time point: peak reinfection, 3 to 8 weeks after reinfection detection. Sorted cells were sequenced directly ex vivo without any in vitro expansion. This table comes from immunoSEQ multiplex PCR, and its TCRdb copy is limited to in-frame clones, with some not included. The sample records about 45,000 clones, around nine tenths being singletons. The sequencing sample was made of naive CD8+ T cells sorted from blood. Receptors originate from a man between 18 and 35 years old with hepatitis C virus infection.

The V call is TRBV2, the J call TRBJ2-7, with TRBD2 identical over 10 bases. Germline values: CDR1 SNHLY, CDR2 FYNNEI. V was pared by 5 bases and J by 1 base, with 17 bases of the junction left unmatched. The CDR3 consists of 19 residues. The CDR3 coding sequence is TGTGCCAGCAGTCTAAGGGGGCTAGCGGGGGCTGTGGGGTCCTACGAGCAGTACGTC. Its translation: CASSLRGLAGAVGSYEQYV.

This clone turned up a few times. V and J are TRBV7-9 and TRBJ2-1; 7 positions match TRBD1. With V trimmed by 3 bases and J by 8 bases, 7 bases remained unmatched. Germline V gives CDR1 SEHNR, CDR2 FQNEAQ (reference sequence). The CDR3 totals 14 residues. The CDR3 spells CASSFRQGDDEQFF. DNA of the CDR3: TGTGCCAGCAGCTTCAGACAGGGTGACGATGAGCAGTTCTTC.

J is TRBJ1-3 and V is TRBV9; no firm D call. The CDR3 runs 16 residues. The germline CDR1 and CDR2 sequences are SGDLS and YYNGEE. The V and J ends lost 4 bases and 3 bases respectively, with 17 bases between them. The chain's CDR3 is CASSPRPAERGNTIYF. The CDR3 coding sequence is TGTGCCAGCAGCCCCCGTCCGGCGGAGCGTGGAAACACCATATATTTT.

V and J are TRBV10-3 and TRBJ2-7, with TRBD1 matching 8 bases. The CDR3 loop spans 16 amino acids. The V gene's germline CDR1 is ENHRY and CDR2 SYGVKD. The V and J ends lost 0 bases and 6 bases, in that order; junction bases with no gene match: 10. The CDR3 is CAISESRQGRMAEQYF. Written as DNA, the CDR3 is TGTGCCATCAGTGAGTCCCGACAGGGGCGCATGGCCGAGCAGTACTTC.

This chain uses TRBV7-9 with TRBJ2-3; 9 bases align to TRBD2. V trimming: 5 bases; J trimming: 4 bases; junction bases outside the gene matches: 7. The CDR3 totals 15 residues. The germline V gene encodes CDR1 SEHNR and CDR2 FQNEAQ (reference sequence). CDR3 DNA sequence: TGTGCCAGCAGCAGTAGCGGGAGCCCCCCAGATACGCAGTATTTT. It translates to CASSSSGSPPDTQYF.

The chain recombines TRBV11-2 with TRBJ2-1, with 9 bases identical to TRBD2. Germline CDR1 is SGHAT and CDR2 is FQNNGV. V dropped 8 bases and J dropped 3; count of bases not matched to a gene: 2. CDR3 length equals 13 residues. This CDR3 is CASASGDYNEQFF. In nucleotides, the CDR3 is TGTGCCAGCGCTAGCGGGGACTACAATGAGCAGTTCTTC.

This chain joins TRBV28 and TRBJ2-7, with D uncertain. This CDR3 has 13 residues. Trimming pared 6 bases from V and 1 base from J, leaving 10 bases between. Germline CDR1 reads MDHEN; CDR2 reads SYDVKM. Written as DNA, the CDR3 is TGTGCCAGCAGCCTGGCCAGTTCCTACGAGCAGTACTTC. Its protein is CASSLASSYEQYF.

The chain combines TRBV11-2 with TRBJ2-2; D remains ambiguous. The CDR3 consists of 12 residues. Germline V lookup: CDR1 SGHAT, CDR2 FQNNGV. V dropped 8 bases and J dropped 6 bases, with 10 bases sitting between them. The CDR3 spells CASDRVPGELFF. The CDR3 coding sequence is TGTGCCAGCGACCGGGTGCCCGGGGAGCTGTTTTTT.

The chain recombines TRBV4-1 with TRBJ2-5, with 8 nucleotides matching TRBD2. The CDR3 runs to 15 residues. Germline-derived CDR1 and CDR2 are MGHRA and YSYEKL. The V gene end was trimmed by 1 base and the J gene end by 2 bases; junction bases not matched to a gene: 3. The CDR3 sequence is CASSQVTSEQETQYF. Written as DNA, the CDR3 is TGCGCCAGCAGCCAAGTGACTAGCGAACAAGAGACCCAGTACTTC.

The chain couples TRBV7-9 to TRBJ2-2; TRBD2 agrees at 10 bases. CDR1 and CDR2 (germline): SEHNR, FQNEAQ (reference sequence). This CDR3 comprises 15 residues. Losses at the gene ends were 5 bases for V and 4 bases for J; bases not matched to a gene: 4. CDR3 sequence: CASSPSGRSTGELFF. The CDR3 DNA reads TGTGCCAGCAGCCCTAGCGGGAGAAGCACCGGGGAGCTGTTTTTT.

The chain combines TRBV7-9 with TRBJ1-1; TRBD1 might be the D (5 bases). Looked up from germline, CDR1 is SEHNR and CDR2 is FQNEAQ (reference sequence). The CDR3 is 15 residues long. Trimming removed 4 bases at V and 3 bases at J, with 15 bases between. CDR3: CASSSFQGSDTEAFF. CDR3 DNA sequence: TGTGCCAGCAGCTCATTTCAGGGTTCGGACACTGAAGCTTTCTTT.

V usage is TRBV4-1 and J usage is TRBJ1-1, with 8 bases that match TRBD1. The CDR3 runs 15 residues. Unmatched junction bases numbered 12, after V lost 2 bases and J lost 10 bases. In germline, CDR1 is MGHRA, CDR2 YSYEKL. The CDR3 protein is CASSQLGQGAVGAFF. The CDR3, as DNA: TGCGCCAGCAGCCAATTGGGCCAGGGGGCAGTTGGAGCTTTCTTT.

This sequence joins TRBV11-2 and TRBJ2-5; 11 bases are shared with TRBD1. Per the germline V gene, CDR1 is SGHAT and CDR2 is FQNNGV. This CDR3 spans 16 amino acids. Trimming removed 5 bases from V and 2 bases from J; junction bases left unmatched: 7. Here the CDR3 DNA reads TGTGCCAGCAGCGGGTTTGGGACAGGGGGACAAGAGACCCAGTACTTC. Translated, it gives CASSGFGTGGQETQYF.

This chain connects TRBV29-1 to TRBJ2-1, with TRBD2 matching over 8 bases. This CDR3 comprises 14 residues. V gave up 1 base and J gave up 6 bases; unmatched junction bases: 5. Germline loops: CDR1 SQVTM, CDR2 ANQGSEA. CDR3 nucleotide sequence: TGCAGCGTTGAAGGGGGCGGGAGGTTCAATGAGCAGTTCTTC. It is translated as CSVEGGGRFNEQFF.

The rearrangement joins TRBV7-9 to TRBJ1-2; TRBD1 agrees at 12 bases. CDR1 is SEHNR, CDR2 FQNEAQ, per germline (reference sequence). With V trimmed by 5 bases and J by 6 bases, 4 bases remained unmatched. The CDR3 contains 14 residues. This CDR3 reads CASSTGTGGDGYTF. The CDR3 DNA is TGTGCCAGCAGCACTGGGACAGGGGGCGATGGCTACACCTTC.

The genes are TRBV12-5 and TRBJ2-2, with D possibly matching TRBD1 (6 bases). Trimming shortened V by 6 bases and J by 4 bases, and 12 bases separated the two germline ends. CDR1 and CDR2 from the germline V gene are LGHNT and FRNRAP. The CDR3 length is 14 residues. CDR3 sequence: CASGPGHSTGELFF. CDR3 DNA: TGTGCTAGTGGCCCGGGACACTCCACCGGGGAGCTGTTTTTT.

The gene calls are TRBV12-5 and TRBJ2-2, with TRBD1 as a possible D gene (6 bases). The V gene lost 7 bases and the J gene lost 5 bases, with 20 bases spanning the gap. This CDR3 is 16 amino acids long. Per the germline V gene, CDR1 is LGHNT and CDR2 is FRNRAP. CDR3 sequence (DNA): TGTGCTAGTGTCCCCCACCGCCAGGGGAGAACCGGGGAGCTGTTTTTT. Its translation: CASVPHRQGRTGELFF.

The rearrangement uses TRBV19 and TRBJ2-7; 7 nucleotides align to TRBD2. V lost 7 bases, J lost 0 bases, and 3 bases stayed unmatched. The CDR3 spans 13 residues. The germline V gene encodes CDR1 LNHDA and CDR2 SQIVND (reference sequence). The CDR3 region has the DNA TGTGCCAGTAAGCCTAGCGGCTCCTACGAGCAGTACTTC. Residues: CASKPSGSYEQYF.

The chain carries TRBV4-1 and TRBJ1-2, with TRBD1 matching 7 bases. V lost 6 bases to trimming and J lost 5 bases; unmatched junction nucleotides: 6. This CDR3 spans 13 amino acids. CDR1 MGHRA and CDR2 YSYEKL come from the germline V gene. The CDR3 DNA reads as TGCGCCAGCAGGTCGACAGGGAAGTATGGCTACACCTTC. Protein sequence: CASRSTGKYGYTF.

The chain employs TRBV10-1 and TRBJ1-5; no clear D gene. V was shortened by 10 bases and J by 5 bases, with 21 bases between the two germline ends. From germline, CDR1 is WNHNN and CDR2 SYGVQD (reference sequence). This CDR3 contains 15 residues. The CDR3 DNA reads as TGCGCCACCCCGAGCACCGGGAGGGATTATCAGCCCCAGCATTTT. It encodes CATPSTGRDYQPQHF.

This chain links TRBV4-1 with TRBJ2-3, with 10 bases matching TRBD2. Germline values: CDR1 MGHRA, CDR2 YSYEKL. V shed 5 bases, J shed 4 bases, and the junction held 6 bases outside the gene matches. The CDR3 extends over 15 amino acids. The CDR3 nucleotides read TGCGCCAGCAGCTTTGGTAGCGGGGGGTCAGATACGCAGTATTTT. Its translation is CASSFGSGGSDTQYF.

The chain uses TRBV7-9 and TRBJ2-7; unclear D gene. CDR3 size: 13 residues. The germline V and J ends were trimmed by 4 bases and 3 bases, with 10 bases remaining between them. In germline, CDR1 is SEHNR, CDR2 FQNEAQ (reference sequence). The CDR3 nucleotides are TGTGCCAGCAGCTCCTCCCCTAGCTACGAGCAGTACGTC. It translates to CASSSSPSYEQYV.

The chain uses TRBV7-9 and TRBJ2-1; TRBD2 matches at 11 bases. Germline CDR1 and CDR2: SEHNR and FQNEAQ (reference sequence). After removal of 4 bases from V and 4 bases from J, the junction contained 6 bases not matched to a gene. The CDR3 has 16 amino acids. CDR3 DNA sequence: TGTGCCAGCAGCTCGGTGGGGACTAGCGGTTACAATGAGCAGTTCTTC. Amino acids: CASSSVGTSGYNEQFF.

To note about this clone: One end of the junction varies from germline; a read error may be responsible. This chain connects TRBV4-1 to TRBJ2-5, with a tentative D call TRBD1 (6 bases). The germline CDR1 and CDR2 sequences are MGHRA and YSYEKL. This CDR3 is 15 amino acids long. CDR3 coding DNA: TGCGCCAGCAGCCAAGTTGTGGGGGCCCAAGAGGCCCAGTACTTC. Amino acid sequence: CASSQVVGAQEAQYF.